This T cell receptor beta chain was sequenced for a study of beta chain features in type 1 diabetes. Whole-study results and caveats: Moderate yet significant TCRB CDR3 shortening was seen in Type 1 diabetes patients in all four CD4+ subsets.

Sequenced material consisted of expressed TCRB transcripts (all of the isolated RNA was reverse transcribed). Assay: immunoSEQ multiplex PCR; the TCRdb copy retains only in-frame clones and omits some. Seen here are under 850,000 clones, roughly 13% observed once, and the top ten hold approximately 0.02%. In this sample, this clone turned up a few times. Its antigen is as yet unknown. This same CDR3 is encoded by further DNA sequences in the sample. V trimming: 0 bases; J trimming: 8 bases; junction bases outside the gene matches: 4. Germline values: CDR1 SGHRS, CDR2 YFSETQ. The CDR3 contains 13 residues.

The chain combines TRBV5-1 with TRBJ1-2, with TRBD1 matching over 7 bases. Sequences were obtained from naive CD4+ T cells from blood. This TCR was recovered from a man aged 18 to 30 with type 1 diabetes. CDR3: CASSLGQGGGYTF. The CDR3 bases are TGCGCCAGCAGCTTGGGACAGGGAGGAGGCTACACCTTC.